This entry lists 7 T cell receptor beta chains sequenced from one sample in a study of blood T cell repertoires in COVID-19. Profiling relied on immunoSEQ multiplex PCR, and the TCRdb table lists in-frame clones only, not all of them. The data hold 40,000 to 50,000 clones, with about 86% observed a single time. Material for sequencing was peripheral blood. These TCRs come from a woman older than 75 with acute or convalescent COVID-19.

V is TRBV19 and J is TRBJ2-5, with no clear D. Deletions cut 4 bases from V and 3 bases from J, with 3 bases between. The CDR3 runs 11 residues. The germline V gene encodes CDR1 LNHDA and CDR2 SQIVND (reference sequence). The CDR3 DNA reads TGTGCCAGTAGTAACAAAGAGACCCAGTACTTC. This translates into CASSNKETQYF. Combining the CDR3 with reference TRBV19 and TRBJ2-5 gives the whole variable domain DGGITQSPKYLFRKEGQNVTLSCEQNLNHDAMYWYRQDPGQGLRLIYYSQIVNDFQKGDIAEGYSVSREKKESFPLTVTSAQKNPTAFYLCASSNKETQYFGPGTRLLVL.

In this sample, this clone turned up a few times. CDR3 nucleotides: TGTGCCAGCAGCCGAGGGGTAGCGGGGGCCACAGATACGCAGTATTTT. Translating it yields CASSRGVAGATDTQYF. The chain couples TRBV11-3 to TRBJ2-3; 9 bases match TRBD2. The germline V gene encodes CDR1 SGHNT and CDR2 YENEEA. V trimming: 5 bases; J trimming: 2 bases; junction bases outside the gene matches: 8. CDR3 size: 16 residues.

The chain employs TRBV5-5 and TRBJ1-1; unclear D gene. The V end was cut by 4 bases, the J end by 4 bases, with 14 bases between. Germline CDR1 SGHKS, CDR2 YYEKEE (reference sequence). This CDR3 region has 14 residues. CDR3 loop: CASSIPNGGTEAFF. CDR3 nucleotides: TGTGCCAGCAGCATCCCGAATGGCGGCACTGAAGCTTTCTTT.

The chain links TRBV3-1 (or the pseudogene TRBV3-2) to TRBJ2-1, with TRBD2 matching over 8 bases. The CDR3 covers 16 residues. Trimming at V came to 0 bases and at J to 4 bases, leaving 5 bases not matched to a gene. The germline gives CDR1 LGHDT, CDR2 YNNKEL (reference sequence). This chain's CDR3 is CASSQDPGGAYNEQFF. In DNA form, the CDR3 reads TGTGCCAGCAGCCAAGATCCGGGGGGGGCATACAATGAGCAGTTCTTC.

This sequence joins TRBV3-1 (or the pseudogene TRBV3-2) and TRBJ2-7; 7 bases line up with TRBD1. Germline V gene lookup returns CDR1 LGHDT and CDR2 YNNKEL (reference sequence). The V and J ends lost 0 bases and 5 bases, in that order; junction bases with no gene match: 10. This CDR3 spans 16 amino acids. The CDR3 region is CASSQDLQGSWDEQYF. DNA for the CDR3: TGTGCCAGCAGCCAAGATTTACAGGGGTCTTGGGACGAGCAGTACTTC.

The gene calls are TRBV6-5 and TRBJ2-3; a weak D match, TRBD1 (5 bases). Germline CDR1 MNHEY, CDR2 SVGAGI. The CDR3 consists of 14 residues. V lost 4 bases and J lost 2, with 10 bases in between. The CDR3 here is CASSLQAFTDTQYF. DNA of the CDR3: TGTGCCAGCAGTTTACAGGCCTTCACAGATACGCAGTATTTT.

CDR3 nucleotide sequence: TGTGCCAGCAGCTCCCGGACAGAAATCACAGATACGCAGTATTTT. This gives the protein CASSSRTEITDTQYF. V gene TRBV11-3 combines with J gene TRBJ2-3; D might be TRBD1 (6 bases). The CDR3 sequence is 15 residues long. Per the germline V gene, CDR1 is SGHNT and CDR2 is YENEEA. V dropped 4 bases and J dropped 2 bases, with 13 bases sitting between them.